The 14 T cell receptor beta chains below all came from one sample that was sequenced in a study of control samples from healthy donors and cancer patients. Libraries were prepared by immunoSEQ multiplex PCR; TCRdb keeps only in-frame clonotypes and omits some of them. The sample yields about 170,000 clones, 91% seen once. Sequences were obtained from blood. The receptors stem from a young woman in good health.

This clone has only one observation. J is TRBJ1-1 and V is TRBV12-3 or TRBV12-4, with D hard to call. The CDR3 is 13 amino acids. V was shortened by 8 bases and J by 2 bases, with 12 bases between the two germline ends. The CDR3 reads CASQRGPNTEAFF. The CDR3 DNA reads as TGTGCCAGCCAACGGGGTCCTAACACTGAAGCTTTCTTT.

In DNA form, the CDR3 reads TGTGCCAGCAGTTACGGGAGGACCACAGATACGCAGTATTTT. The encoded protein is CASSYGRTTDTQYF. This chain uses TRBV6-2 or TRBV6-3 with TRBJ2-3; tentative D call: TRBD2 (6 bases). The CDR3 has 14 amino acids. The germline V gene has CDR1 MNHEY and CDR2 SVGEGT. V lost 2 bases, J lost 2 bases, and 8 bases lay in between.

The J gene is TRBJ2-5, the V gene TRBV15; D is undetermined. Germline V lookup: CDR1 LNHNV, CDR2 YYDKDF (reference sequence). CDR3 length: 15 residues. V shed 0 bases and J shed 1 base, with 9 bases lying between them. The CDR3 bases are TGTGCCACCAGCAGAGATTTTCTGGTCCAAGAGACCCAGTACTTC. Its protein is CATSRDFLVQETQYF.

This chain uses TRBV12-3 or TRBV12-4 with TRBJ1-5; D possibly corresponds to TRBD1 (5 bases). The CDR3 is 13 amino acids. Deletions cut 3 bases from V and 7 bases from J, with 10 bases between. The CDR3 spells CASSFQGRQPQHF. CDR3 nucleotides: TGTGCCAGCAGTTTTCAGGGCAGGCAGCCCCAGCATTTT.

As to this clone: The same CDR3 is also encoded by other DNA sequences in this sample. The rearrangement links TRBV18 to TRBJ2-3, with D unclear. CDR1 and CDR2 from the germline V gene are KGHSH and LQKENI. V gave up 3 bases and J gave up 0 bases, with 1 base separating them. The CDR3 length is 12 residues. In DNA form, the CDR3 reads TGTGCCAGCTCACCGAGCACAGATACGCAGTATTTT. This gives the protein CASSPSTDTQYF.

This chain uses TRBV28 with TRBJ2-3; 16 positions agree with TRBD2. The CDR3 consists of 20 residues. J was trimmed by 4 bases and V by 5 bases; bases with no gene match: 15. Looked up from germline, CDR1 is MDHEN and CDR2 is SYDVKM. The CDR3 sequence is CASSLTGLGLAGGSPDTQYF. CDR3 nucleotides: TGTGCCAGCAGTCTCACAGGGTTGGGACTAGCGGGAGGGAGCCCAGATACGCAGTATTTT.

As DNA, the CDR3 is TGTGCCAGCAGCGTAGGGGGTACCGAGCCCCAGCATTTT. Protein: CASSVGGTEPQHF. The chain combines TRBV9 with TRBJ1-5; D unresolved. V was pared by 0 bases and J by 8 bases, with 9 bases between. The CDR3 consists of 13 residues. The germline CDR1 and CDR2 sequences are SGDLS and YYNGEE.

CDR3: CASSIVDREGYEQYF. In DNA form, the CDR3 reads TGTGCCAGTAGTATAGTGGACAGGGAAGGCTACGAGCAGTACTTC. The chain employs TRBV19 and TRBJ2-7, with 8 bases lining up with TRBD1. This CDR3 has 15 amino acids. CDR1 is LNHDA and CDR2 is SQIVND in the germline V gene (reference sequence). The junction had 5 bases not matched to a gene; V was cut back by 1 base and J by 3 bases.

The chain uses TRBV5-1 and TRBJ2-1; no firm D call. CDR1 SGHRS and CDR2 YFSETQ come from the germline V gene. The CDR3 covers 13 residues. V dropped 1 base and J dropped 3 bases, with 5 bases sitting between them. The DNA of the CDR3 is TGCGCCAGCAGCTTGCTTGTCTACAATGAGCAGTTCTTC. Protein sequence: CASSLLVYNEQFF.

The chain carries TRBV4-3 and TRBJ2-3; D is unresolved. Germline loops: CDR1 LGHNA, CDR2 YSLEER. CDR3 length equals 16 residues. V was cut by 0 bases and J by 0 bases, with 10 bases left in between. CDR3 sequence: CASSQDRVQSTDTQYF. The DNA for the CDR3 is TGCGCCAGCAGCCAAGATCGGGTACAGAGCACAGATACGCAGTATTTT.

In the case of this clone: The sample contains more than one DNA sequence encoding this CDR3. The rearrangement links TRBV18 to TRBJ2-1; 16 bases map to TRBD2. Germline CDR1 reads KGHSH; CDR2 reads LQKENI. This CDR3 is 15 amino acids long. Trimming at V came to 3 bases and at J to 7 bases, leaving 0 bases not matched to a gene. The CDR3 is CASSPGLAGGNEQFF. The CDR3 DNA sequence: TGTGCCAGCTCACCGGGACTAGCGGGAGGGAATGAGCAGTTCTTC.

This chain links TRBV12-3 or TRBV12-4 with TRBJ1-5; a weak D match, TRBD1 (5 bases). V lost 8 bases and J lost 5, with 10 bases in between. The CDR3 has 12 residues. The CDR3 DNA sequence: TGTGCCAGCGCAGGGACGGATCAGCCCCAGCATTTT. Its protein is CASAGTDQPQHF.

CDR3 residues: CASSTNRVEKLFF. The CDR3 nucleotides read TGTGCCAGCAGCACGAACAGGGTTGAAAAACTGTTTTTT. This chain connects TRBV11-2 to TRBJ1-4; possible D gene TRBD1, 6 bases. The CDR3 contains 13 residues. V was cut by 5 bases and J by 7 bases, with 11 bases left in between. Germline V gene data show CDR1 as SGHAT and CDR2 as FQNNGV.

This chain joins TRBV4-2 and TRBJ1-2; TRBD1 might be the D (6 bases). V lost 0 bases, J lost 4 bases, and 12 bases lay in between. The CDR3 extends over 15 amino acids. Germline V gene sequence: CDR1 LGHNA, CDR2 YNFKEQ. The CDR3 spells CASSQDPGGAYGYTF. The CDR3 nucleotides read TGTGCCAGCAGCCAAGATCCCGGGGGGGCCTATGGCTACACCTTC.